This TCR beta chain originates from a study of blood T cells in healthy people across ages. Study overall: Through template switching, about one barcoded beta molecule was captured per two T cells, as measured in model experiments.

In the case of this clonotype: Its specificity is unknown.

For the second PCR, which ran for roughly 7 to 11 cycles, a sample-barcoded 5' primer and a J-beta primer mix were used. TCRdb ran MiXCR on the 5' RACE reads and lists one entry per CDR3 protein. Of about 780,000 distinct CDR3 sequences in the sample, about 42% were seen once. Findings and limits, study-wide: Strong correlation existed between TCR beta diversity and naive T cell percentage. Older individuals had lower TCR beta diversity per million T cells (the decline was roughly linear).

V lost 2 bases to trimming and J lost 0 bases, with 23 bases between them. The length of the CDR3 is 20 residues. The clonotype was recovered from a man at least 80 years old in good health. Material for sequencing was blood. The chain joins TRBV23-1 to TRBJ2-1; a possible D gene is TRBD2 (5 bases). TRBV23-1 is flagged as an ORF with uncertain function. The CDR3 region has the DNA TGCGCCAGCAGTCAACTAACTTACCACCGGGCGGGCGGCTCCTACAATGAGCAGTTCTTC. Translated: CASSQLTYHRAGGSYNEQFF.